These T cell receptor beta chains were read from a single sample in a study of cytomegalovirus exposure and HLA in healthy donors. Repertoires were generated with immunoSEQ multiplex PCR, while TCRdb's copy carries only in-frame clones and drops some. The sample holds about 84,000 clones; more than 50% are singletons and the top ten take about 15%. The sequencing sample was made of PBMCs. These receptors all stem from a woman aged 40 to 50 in good health and CMV-seropositive. Each CDR3 is given with its conserved first and last residue. Size is stated for part of the rows, as once, few or many counts, or as a class when the clone is expanded.

clone_size j_call v_call cdr3_aa
few TRBJ1-2 TRBV7-3 CASSLGQGGGYTF
NA TRBJ2-7 TRBV7-2 CASSFSGQAYEQYF
NA TRBJ1-2 TRBV15 CATRSPGTGVGYTF
NA TRBJ1-2 TRBV18 CASSPGGTYGYTF
NA TRBJ1-2 TRBV29-1 CSVVLRGRYGYTF
NA TRBJ2-7 TRBV2 CASRTSGSSYEQYF
once TRBJ2-7 TRBV19 CASSTAGTSGTYEQYF
NA TRBJ1-6 TRBV30 CAWSTGTGNSPLHF
NA TRBJ2-7 TRBV13 CASSLGDFLSYEQYF
NA TRBJ2-5 TRBV21-1 CASSEGLRIIVDETQYF
NA TRBJ2-2 TRBV29-1 CSVKGLAGELGGELFF
NA TRBJ2-7 TRBV5-8 CASSWQGNGRYEQYF
few TRBJ1-1 TRBV28 CASQWLETEAFF
few TRBJ1-4 TRBV6-5 CASSNRGHTEEKLFF
NA TRBJ2-5 TRBV19 CASSIGGGPQETQYF
NA TRBJ1-5 TRBV19 CASSGSGGRYSNQPQHF
once TRBJ1-1 TRBV5-4 CASRGGQTPSTEAFF
NA TRBJ2-3 TRBV19 CASSIEQGLGDTQYF
few TRBJ2-7 TRBV5-4 CASSWANLPEQYF
NA TRBJ2-7 TRBV28 CASSLGQGGSYEQYF
NA TRBJ2-7 TRBV28 CASSFTYEQYF
NA TRBJ2-1 TRBV6-5 CASSWDYRYNNEQFF
NA TRBJ2-5 TRBV5-5 CASSLTWGGIGETQYF
few TRBJ2-1 TRBV6-4 CASSALTGGDEQFF
NA TRBJ1-3 TRBV4-1 CASRLGSGKGNTIYF
NA TRBJ2-7 TRBV29-1 CSVETQRESSSYEQYF
NA TRBJ1-2 TRBV6-5 CATRTGGNHGYTF
few TRBJ2-7 TRBV7-8 CASSLGRGALAYEQYF
NA TRBJ2-5 TRBV5-4 CASSFYLAGQETQYF
NA TRBJ2-2 TRBV29-1 CSVDRGKNTGELFF
NA TRBJ2-7 TRBV28 CASSLTSGIYEQYF
few TRBJ1-1 TRBV28 CASSLISGGSTEAFF
NA TRBJ2-7 TRBV6-6 CATQTGGRYEQYF
NA TRBJ2-7 TRBV5-1 CASSLFLTGEAEQYF
NA TRBJ2-3 TRBV4-1 CASSQDQRDSSTDTQYF
NA TRBJ2-3 TRBV10-2 CASFDAGGTDTQYF
NA TRBJ2-7 TRBV10-3 CAITGGASYEQYF
NA TRBJ2-7 TRBV7-8 CASSPLWATDNIYEQYF
NA TRBJ1-4 TRBV4-1 CASRSRTNEKLFF
once TRBJ2-4 TRBV9 CASSVGAGSGKNIQYF
NA TRBJ1-1 TRBV12-5 CASGLPSGTGLLGGTEAFF
NA TRBJ2-7 TRBV28 CASSEGDPGSYEQYF
NA TRBJ1-2 TRBV6-5 CASSYSTRGYGYTF
NA TRBJ1-5 TRBV28 CASSSGTATFNQPQHF
few TRBJ1-1 TRBV6-5 CASSYGGGLTEAFF
NA TRBJ2-7 TRBV18 CASSPRRLAGSYEQYF
NA TRBJ2-1 TRBV5-1 CASSSGQGVSYNEQFF
few TRBJ1-1 TRBV19 CASTRRAGENTEAFF
NA TRBJ1-2 TRBV15 CATSRSPPTGYTF
NA TRBJ2-1 TRBV7-2 CASSFPGLPRQFF
NA TRBJ2-5 TRBV4-3 CASSQDIGETQYF
medium-sized TRBJ2-1 TRBV19 CASSLTSGSFDEQFF
NA TRBJ2-5 TRBV6-5 CASSGTVSQETQYF